This is a list of T cell receptor beta chains from one sample in a study of shared clonotypes between healthy human individuals. Only in-frame clones appear in the TCRdb table, and some are missing; sequencing was by immunoSEQ multiplex PCR. The sample carries some 2,000,000 clones, roughly 95% recorded once. Sequencing input: naive CD8+ T cells sorted from blood. These receptors were taken from a man younger than 30 in good health. Both conserved end residues are part of each CDR3. The D gene is left open where the match is weak. Clone size appears in some rows only: once, few, many, or a class for an expanded clone.

clone size | D gene | J gene | V gene | CDR3 protein | CDR3 DNA
. | . | TRBJ2-7 | TRBV4-1 | CASSQDAGSYEQYF | TGCGCCAGCAGCCAAGATGCAGGGTCCTACGAGCAGTACTTC
. | . | TRBJ1-2 | TRBV12-5 | CASGSWVGYGYTF | TGTGCTAGTGGTTCCTGGGTGGGCTATGGCTACACCTTC
few | . | TRBJ1-5 | TRBV19 | CASSLRGRGRDQPQHF | TGTGCCAGTAGCCTGCGGGGACGGGGGCGCGATCAGCCCCAGCATTTT
once | TRBD2 | TRBJ2-3 | TRBV7-6 | CASSPGLAGGLWDTQYF | TGTGCCAGCAGCCCGGGACTAGCGGGGGGGCTTTGGGATACGCAGTATTTT
. | TRBD1 | TRBJ1-1 | TRBV13 | CASSVRTGILHTEAFF | TGTGCCAGCAGCGTCCGGACAGGGATCCTACACACTGAAGCTTTCTTT
once | TRBD2 | TRBJ2-5 | TRBV11-2 | CASSLSLAGGVETQYF | TGTGCCAGCAGCTTGTCACTAGCGGGAGGAGTAGAGACCCAGTACTTC
. | TRBD1 | TRBJ1-4 | TRBV30 | CAWSVAGGGEKLFF | TGTGCCTGGAGTGTAGCAGGGGGCGGTGAAAAACTGTTTTTT
. | . | TRBJ2-1 | TRBV4-1 | CASSQVSVSYNEQFF | TGCGCCAGCAGCCAAGTTAGCGTTTCCTACAATGAGCAGTTCTTC
. | . | TRBJ1-6 | TRBV2 | CASSEVRVVSPLHF | TGTGCCAGCAGTGAAGTCAGGGTAGTGTCACCCCTCCACTTT
. | . | TRBJ1-1 | TRBV7-6 | CASSLDLAMNTEAFF | TGTGCCAGCAGCTTAGATTTAGCCATGAACACTGAAGCTTTCTTT
. | TRBD2 | TRBJ2-3 | TRBV4-1 | CASSQEAGGRTDTQYF | TGCGCCAGCAGCCAAGAGGCGGGGGGACGCACAGATACGCAGTATTTT
. | . | TRBJ2-7 | TRBV2 | CASSEALTAVDEQYF | TGTGCCAGCAGTGAAGCGCTTACCGCCGTCGACGAGCAGTACTTC
. | TRBD1 | TRBJ2-7 | TRBV28 | CASIPTGDSYEQYF | TGTGCCAGCATCCCCACAGGGGACTCCTACGAGCAGTACTTC
. | . | TRBJ2-2 | TRBV10-3 | CAISESSSNTGELFF | TGTGCCATCAGTGAGTCCTCTTCTAACACCGGGGAGCTGTTTTTT
once | TRBD1 | TRBJ2-7 | TRBV29-1 | CSVAGTGASHEQYF | TGCAGCGTTGCCGGGACAGGGGCTTCCCACGAGCAGTACTTC
once | TRBD1 | TRBJ2-7 | TRBV5-1 | CASSTAGQGAYEQYF | TGCGCCAGCAGCACCGCGGGACAGGGGGCCTACGAGCAGTACTTC
few | TRBD1 | TRBJ1-2 | TRBV2 | CASSGTGDYNYGYTF | TGTGCCAGCAGTGGGACAGGGGACTATAACTATGGCTACACCTTC
. | . | TRBJ2-7 | TRBV6-1 | CASSDRGRGLYEQYF | TGTGCCAGCAGTGACCGGGGCAGGGGACTCTACGAGCAGTACTTC
. | . | TRBJ2-5 | TRBV7-6 | CASSLAGEEPQYF | TGTGCCAGCAGCTTAGCCGGGGAAGAGCCCCAGTACTTC
once | . | TRBJ2-7 | TRBV2 | CASLHEYTYEQYF | TGTGCCAGCTTACATGAATACACGTACGAGCAGTACTTC
few | TRBD1 | TRBJ2-2 | TRBV7-2 | CASSLRTQGRDSGELFF | TGTGCCAGCAGCTTAAGGACACAGGGGCGAGATTCCGGGGAGCTGTTTTTT
. | . | TRBJ2-7 | TRBV9 | CASSVGGDTYEQYF | TGTGCCAGCAGCGTAGGGGGAGACACCTACGAGCAGTACTTC
. | . | TRBJ2-5 | TRBV11-2 | CASSRWDKETQYF | TGTGCCAGCAGCCGATGGGACAAAGAGACCCAGTACTTC
. | . | TRBJ1-5 | TRBV7-8 | CASSGTDQPQHF | TGTGCCAGCAGCGGCACAGATCAGCCCCAGCATTTT
. | . | TRBJ1-1 | TRBV4-2 | CASSQSGAEAFF | TGTGCCAGCAGCCAATCAGGGGCTGAAGCTTTCTTT
. | . | TRBJ1-2 | TRBV30 | CAWTRDGPAYGYTF | TGTGCCTGGACCCGAGACGGGCCCGCATATGGCTACACCTTC
. | . | TRBJ2-7 | TRBV6-1 | CASLEGSYEQYF | TGTGCCAGCCTGGAGGGATCCTACGAGCAGTACTTC
. | . | TRBJ1-2 | TRBV27 | CASGQGLSYGYTF | TGTGCCAGCGGTCAGGGGCTCTCATATGGCTACACCTTC
. | TRBD1 | TRBJ2-5 | TRBV9 | CASSVESGGGETQYF | TGTGCCAGCAGCGTAGAGTCAGGGGGCGGTGAGACCCAGTACTTC
. | TRBD1 | TRBJ1-2 | TRBV27 | CASRYTGGVGYTF | TGTGCCAGCAGGTACACAGGGGGTGTTGGCTACACCTTC
. | TRBD1 | TRBJ2-7 | TRBV28 | CASSPDDRVHEQYF | TGTGCCAGCAGTCCCGACGACAGGGTCCACGAGCAGTACTTC
. | . | TRBJ1-6 | TRBV30 | CAWSDTGPEGSPLHF | TGTGCCTGGAGTGATACAGGGCCGGAGGGTTCACCCCTCCACTTT
. | . | TRBJ1-2 | TRBV5-4 | CASSLLGSPYGYTF | TGTGCCAGCAGCTTGCTGGGCAGTCCCTATGGCTACACCTTC
. | TRBD2 | TRBJ2-3 | TRBV7-9 | CASRPTSADTQYF | TGTGCCAGCAGACCGACTAGCGCAGATACGCAGTATTTT
. | . | TRBJ1-1 | TRBV27 | CASSLGPGLGSAEAFF | TGTGCCAGCAGTTTGGGACCCGGTTTAGGTAGCGCTGAAGCTTTCTTT
once | . | TRBJ2-5 | TRBV11-2 | CASSPPQETQYF | TGTGCCAGCAGCCCTCCTCAAGAGACCCAGTACTTC
. | . | TRBJ2-1 | TRBV6-6 | CASSYSRSSYNEQFF | TGTGCCAGCAGTTACTCGCGGAGCTCCTACAATGAGCAGTTCTTC
. | TRBD1 | TRBJ2-1 | TRBV5-1 | CASSPAGQGDLDNEQFF | TGCGCCAGCAGCCCGGCGGGACAGGGGGATTTGGACAATGAGCAGTTCTTC